Reported below is one T cell receptor (beta chain). CDR3 regions were amplified by Arm-PCR using iRepertoire HTBI primers to build TCR beta libraries. TCRdb fed the multiplex PCR reads into MiXCR, producing one record per CDR3 protein. The sample lists 600,000 to 850,000 distinct CDR3 sequences, approximately 31% seen once, with roughly 41% in the top ten. These data are taken from a study of regulatory T cells in long-lasting Graves disease. Time point reported: persistent/refractory GD, antithyroid drugs over 5 years with positive TRAb. Following extraction of RNA from PBMCs, that RNA was used to make the TCR library. CDR3 length: 15 residues. The V gene lost 4 bases and the J gene lost 1 base, with 13 bases spanning the gap. CDR1 and CDR2 (germline): MNHEY, SVGEGT.

Sequenced material: peripheral blood mononuclear cells (PBMCs), taken when the disease was refractory, from a patient treated with antithyroid drugs. The TCR originated in a female donor with Graves disease. The chain has TRBV6-2 or TRBV6-3 and TRBJ2-5; D tentatively reads TRBD1 or TRBD2 (5 bases each). The DNA of the CDR3 is TGTGCCAGCAGTTCAGGGAGCGCCCCCCAAGAGACCCAGTACTTC. Translation: CASSSGSAPQETQYF.